A few counts support the clone carrying this T cell receptor (beta chain). One entry per CDR3 protein results from TCRdb running MiXCR on the 5' RACE reads. The repertoire includes 130,000 to 150,000 distinct CDR3 sequences, roughly 8.4% of them detected once, and 7.3% sits in the top ten. The record originates from a study of CD8 T cells in ankylosing spondylitis. The sequence was collected from a male donor with ankylosing spondylitis. Sequenced sample: synovial fluid, either unsorted or a sorted T cell fraction (not recorded which).

The CDR3 loop is CASSSGGTSTDTQYF. CDR3 nucleotides: TGTGCCAGCAGTTCCGGGGGCACTAGCACAGATACGCAGTATTTT. The rearrangement uses TRBV6-5 and TRBJ2-3; D could derive from TRBD1 or TRBD2 (6 bases each). Trimming removed 4 bases at V and 0 bases at J, with 11 bases between. Per germline, CDR1 MNHEY and CDR2 SVGAGI. This CDR3 has 15 residues.